Detailed here is one T cell receptor (beta chain). Its antigen is unidentified. V lost 7 bases to trimming and J lost 2 bases; unmatched junction nucleotides: 6. The CDR3 has 14 residues. Germline values: CDR1 SQVTM, CDR2 ANQGSEA. The sample originates from a study of T cells in localized non-small cell lung cancer. Study results and caveats: There were a median around 53 of the top 100 tumor clones appearing in adjacent lung. Longer overall survival was seen with higher T cell density measured in blood.

Clones were sequenced by immunoSEQ multiplex PCR, and TCRdb holds only the in-frame ones, with some missing. Altogether more than 35,000 clones are present, more than 90% being singletons, with the ten largest covering more than 5.5%. The V and J genes are TRBV29-1 and TRBJ1-5, with 9 bases fitting TRBD1. This clonotype originated in a female donor older than 55 with stage I lung adenocarcinoma. The sample was peripheral blood, taken before any cancer treatment. CDR3 amino acids: CSAMTGGGNQPQHF. The DNA of the CDR3 is TGCAGCGCAATGACAGGGGGGGGCAATCAGCCCCAGCATTTT.